This T cell receptor beta chain was sequenced for a study of blood T cell repertoires in COVID-19. As for the study in general: Nucleic acid was either cDNA or gDNA, and it came from T cells, B-cell-depleted T cells, or PBMCs.

Study processing details: Reference gene primer amplification in the assay estimated nucleated cell counts. Using immunoSEQ multiplex PCR, the repertoire was profiled, and TCRdb retains in-frame clones only, with some absent. V and J calls plus clone size are reproduced from that table; the DNA served to infer D and trimming. The sample has about 160,000 clones; 85% to 95% are singletons. The sequence came from a man aged 50-60 years with acute or convalescent COVID-19. The sequencing sample was made of peripheral blood.

This CDR3 reads CASSQTRGPSTGELFF. Here the CDR3 DNA reads TGTGCCAGCAGCCAAACTAGAGGCCCGAGCACCGGGGAGCTGTTTTTT. The rearrangement joins TRBV3-1 (or the pseudogene TRBV3-2) to TRBJ2-2; D might be TRBD2 (5 bases). Germline V gives CDR1 LGHDT, CDR2 YNNKEL (reference sequence). V was shortened by 2 bases and J by 4 bases, with 14 bases between the two germline ends. CDR3 size: 16 residues.